The 30 T cell receptor beta chains below all came from one sample that was sequenced in a study of OX40 agonist ivuxolimab in advanced cancers. Sequencing was performed with immunoSEQ multiplex PCR; in TCRdb, only in-frame clones are kept and a portion is missing. The sample carries around 74,000 clones, 80% to 90% recorded once. The material sequenced was CD4+ or CD8+ T cells sorted from blood, taken in a trial of the OX40 agonist ivuxolimab. The receptor set was obtained from an adult with an advanced solid tumor such as melanoma, head and neck, liver or kidney cancer.

The J gene is TRBJ2-7, the V gene TRBV4-3, with D uncertain. This CDR3 comprises 17 residues. CDR1 and CDR2 from the germline V gene are LGHNA and YSLEER. V was pared by 3 bases and J by 0 bases, with 18 bases between. CDR3 protein: CASSQDPGQPSSYEQYF. For the CDR3, the DNA is TGCGCCAGCAGCCAGGACCCCGGGCAGCCCAGCTCCTACGAGCAGTACTTC.

V is TRBV4-2 and J is TRBJ2-3, with D perhaps TRBD2 (6 bases). Per the germline V gene, CDR1 is LGHNA and CDR2 is YNFKEQ. This CDR3 has 14 amino acids. V was shortened by 5 bases and J by 4 bases, with 13 bases between the two germline ends. The CDR3 nucleotides are TGTGCCAGCAGCATGATGCGGGATTCAGATACGCAGTATTTT. Its protein product is CASSMMRDSDTQYF.

CDR3 loop: CASSGGGQGYYEQYF. CDR3 coding DNA: TGCGCCAGCAGTGGAGGGGGACAGGGCTACTACGAGCAGTACTTC. The V call is TRBV10-1, the J call TRBJ2-7, with 9 bases that match TRBD1. The CDR3 spans 15 residues. Germline V gene lookup returns CDR1 WNHNN and CDR2 SYGVQD (reference sequence). The V and J ends lost 4 bases and 3 bases, in that order; junction bases with no gene match: 7.

J is TRBJ2-5 and V is TRBV7-2; TRBD2 matches 9 bases. V gave up 1 base and J gave up 2 bases; unmatched junction bases: 5. Germline V gene data show CDR1 as SGHTA and CDR2 as FQGNSA. The CDR3 loop spans 16 amino acids. CDR3 DNA sequence: TGTGCCAGCAGCTTAGATCCCCTAGCGGGGCAAGAGACCCAGTACTTC. Translation: CASSLDPLAGQETQYF.

This clone was detected once. The rearrangement uses TRBV6-6 and TRBJ1-2; 7 positions match TRBD1. Trimming took 11 bases from V and 6 from J; bases not matched to a gene: 9. Germline lookup yields CDR1 MNHNY and CDR2 SVGAGI (reference sequence). The CDR3 runs to 12 residues. This chain's CDR3 is CAGSTGSNGYTF. CDR3 DNA: TGTGCCGGCTCGACAGGGTCCAATGGCTACACCTTC.

The chain employs TRBV29-1 and TRBJ1-1; 7 nucleotides agree with TRBD1. This CDR3 comprises 14 residues. V lost 0 bases, J lost 4 bases, and 5 bases stayed unmatched. Germline V lookup: CDR1 SQVTM, CDR2 ANQGSEA. Here the CDR3 reads CSVEEGGGLTEAFF. CDR3 sequence (DNA): TGCAGCGTTGAAGAAGGAGGGGGCCTCACTGAAGCTTTCTTT.

The genes are TRBV6-5 and TRBJ2-2; TRBD2 is a possible D gene (6 bases). V lost 5 bases to trimming and J lost 3 bases, with 10 bases between them. Per the germline V gene, CDR1 is MNHEY and CDR2 is SVGAGI. The CDR3 consists of 14 residues. The CDR3 region is CASSRDFYTGELFF. The CDR3 nucleotides are TGTGCCAGCAGTAGGGACTTTTACACCGGGGAGCTGTTTTTT.

V and J are TRBV7-9 and TRBJ1-1; D not resolved. With 5 bases removed from V and 1 base from J, the gap between germline ends came to 17 bases. Germline V CDR1 and CDR2: SEHNR, FQNEAQ (reference sequence). This CDR3 spans 16 amino acids. CDR3 coding DNA: TGTGCCAGCAGCGTACCGATACAGAGGGCGAACACTGAAGCTTTCTTT. Amino acids: CASSVPIQRANTEAFF. Together with reference TRBV7-9 and TRBJ1-1, the CDR3 gives the full variable domain: DTGVSQNPRHKITKRGQNVTFRCDPISEHNRLYWYRQTLGQGPEFLTYFQNEAQLEKSRLLSDRFSAERPKGSFSTLEIQRTEQGDSAMYLCASSVPIQRANTEAFFGQGTRLTVV.

The V and J genes are TRBV11-2 and TRBJ2-3; 9 nucleotides line up with TRBD2. The CDR3 is made up of 16 amino acids. V lost 1 base, J lost 5 bases, and 7 bases stayed unmatched. Germline lookup yields CDR1 SGHAT and CDR2 FQNNGV. The CDR3 loop reads CASSLGSGRYGDTQYF. The CDR3 nucleotides read TGTGCCAGCAGCTTAGGCAGCGGGAGGTATGGAGATACGCAGTATTTT.

This chain connects TRBV6-1 to TRBJ2-7; 8 nucleotides line up with TRBD1. Trimming at V came to 8 bases and at J to 7 bases, leaving 10 bases not matched to a gene. This CDR3 contains 13 residues. CDR1 MNHNS and CDR2 SASEGT come from the germline V gene. The CDR3 DNA is TGTGCCAGCGGATTACAGGGGGGAGTGGAGCAGTACTTC. Translation: CASGLQGGVEQYF.

V and J are TRBV4-3 and TRBJ2-7; D ambiguous. The CDR3 has 15 amino acids. V lost 0 bases, J lost 2 bases, and 11 bases lay in between. Germline V CDR1 and CDR2: LGHNA, YSLEER. The CDR3 loop is CASSQEVNTPYEQYF. The CDR3, as DNA: TGCGCCAGCAGCCAAGAGGTTAACACCCCCTACGAGCAGTACTTC.

As regards this clone: The junction and the germline gene differ at one end; a read error may be behind it. The chain is built from TRBV2 and TRBJ1-6, with D perhaps matching TRBD1 (5 bases). CDR3 length: 15 residues. The germline CDR1 and CDR2 sequences are SNHLY and FYNNEI. The CDR3, as DNA: TGTGCCAGCAGTGAGAGGGGACTCGGCAGGTCCAACGTCAACTTT. As protein: CASSERGLGRSNVNF.

A single count supports this clone. The genes are TRBV19 and TRBJ2-1; 11 bases are a match to TRBD2. CDR3 size: 18 residues. CDR1 and CDR2 (germline): LNHDA, SQIVND (reference sequence). V was clipped by 6 bases and J by 8 bases; unmatched bases: 18. CDR3 sequence reads: CASSPWGEGSGRADEQFF. As DNA, the CDR3 is TGTGCCAGTAGCCCTTGGGGGGAAGGTAGCGGGAGGGCCGATGAGCAGTTCTTC.

The chain links TRBV7-9 to TRBJ1-1; D is unresolved. V was clipped by 6 bases and J by 0 bases, with 20 bases between them. CDR1 and CDR2 from the germline V gene are SEHNR and FQNEAQ (reference sequence). This CDR3 has 17 residues. The CDR3 DNA is TGTGCCAGCAGAAACCTGGGGAAATCTGCCCTGAACACTGAAGCTTTCTTT. It encodes CASRNLGKSALNTEAFF.

The gene calls are TRBV28 and TRBJ1-1, with D possibly being TRBD1 (5 bases). The length of the CDR3 is 15 residues. Deletions cut 5 bases from V and 1 base from J, with 14 bases between. CDR1 MDHEN and CDR2 SYDVKM come from the germline V gene. CDR3 coding DNA: TGTGCCAGCAGTACCGCAGGGTTGAGGAACACTGAAGCTTTCTTT. As protein: CASSTAGLRNTEAFF.

The chain uses TRBV6-1 and TRBJ2-7, with D possibly being TRBD2 (5 bases). The CDR3 totals 15 residues. The V gene lost 0 bases and the J gene lost 4 bases, with 13 bases spanning the gap. The germline CDR1 and CDR2 sequences are MNHNS and SASEGT. The DNA of the CDR3 is TGTGCCAGCAGTGAAGCGCGGGCCGGGTTGTACGAGCAGTACTTC. Its protein is CASSEARAGLYEQYF.

The chain links TRBV11-1 to TRBJ2-7, with 12 bases aligning to TRBD2. The CDR3 totals 15 residues. The V gene's germline CDR1 is SGHAT and CDR2 FQDESV (reference sequence). Trimming cost V 5 bases and J 2 bases; bases outside gene matches: 4. DNA for the CDR3: TGTGCCAGCAGCCCGACTAGCGGGGGCACCTACGAGCAGTACTTC. Translating gives CASSPTSGGTYEQYF.

The chain links TRBV6-5 to TRBJ1-2, with 8 bases lining up with TRBD1. V lost 6 bases and J lost 6; bases outside the gene matches: 9. Germline CDR1 is MNHEY and CDR2 is SVGAGI. The CDR3 has 14 amino acids. The CDR3 DNA sequence: TGTGCCAGCAGCCGACAGGGGACTGGGGATGGCTACACCTTC. Translated, it gives CASSRQGTGDGYTF.

CDR3 in amino acids: CASSLDSFRARSSGNTIYF. CDR3 nucleotide sequence: TGTGCCAGCAGCTTAGATTCGTTCAGGGCACGAAGCTCTGGAAACACCATATATTTT. This rearrangement joins TRBV7-9 to TRBJ1-3; D may be TRBD1 (5 bases). V was clipped by 1 base and J by 0 bases, with 19 bases between them. The CDR3 totals 19 residues. Germline lookup yields CDR1 SEHNR and CDR2 FQNEAQ (reference sequence).

The chain joins TRBV9 to TRBJ2-2; D unresolved. Trimming took off 4 bases at V and 6 bases at J, with 10 bases between the two ends. Looked up from germline, CDR1 is SGDLS and CDR2 is YYNGEE. The CDR3 is 13 residues long. The CDR3 DNA sequence: TGTGCCAGCAGCACCTTTGGGGCCGGGGAGCTGTTTTTT. It encodes CASSTFGAGELFF.

The chain joins TRBV27 to TRBJ1-3; 7 positions match TRBD1. This CDR3 region has 17 residues. Germline V lookup: CDR1 MNHEY, CDR2 SMNVEV (reference sequence). The V and J ends lost 7 bases and 0 bases, in that order; junction bases with no gene match: 12. CDR3 sequence: CASKALGGQTSGNTIYF. The CDR3 DNA reads TGTGCCAGCAAAGCCTTGGGGGGACAGACCTCTGGAAACACCATATATTTT.

The chain couples TRBV6-5 to TRBJ1-3, with D unclear. CDR1 MNHEY and CDR2 SVGAGI come from the germline V gene. Trimming stripped 7 bases from V and 3 bases from J, with 10 bases between. The CDR3 contains 13 residues. CDR3 protein: CASTPVVGNTIYF. The CDR3, as DNA: TGTGCCAGCACCCCGGTAGTTGGAAACACCATATATTTT.

The CDR3 DNA sequence: TGTGCCAGCAGCGGTTATGCGATCCTATCCAGCACAGATACGCAGTATTTT. Translation gives CASSGYAILSSTDTQYF. The genes are TRBV9 and TRBJ2-3; D gene uncertain. V shed 3 bases and J shed 0 bases, with 17 bases lying between them. Germline CDR1 is SGDLS and CDR2 is YYNGEE. The CDR3 consists of 17 residues.

This sequence joins TRBV19 and TRBJ2-2, with D perhaps TRBD1 (6 bases). The germline V and J ends were trimmed by 6 bases and 3 bases, with 11 bases remaining between them. This CDR3 is built from 14 residues. Germline CDR1 reads LNHDA; CDR2 reads SQIVND (reference sequence). The CDR3, as DNA: TGTGCCAGTAGATGGGGGCACGACACCGGGGAGCTGTTTTTT. It yields the protein CASRWGHDTGELFF. Looking up the rest from reference TRBV19 and TRBJ2-2 gives the full variable domain: DGGITQSPKYLFRKEGQNVTLSCEQNLNHDAMYWYRQDPGQGLRLIYYSQIVNDFQKGDIAEGYSVSREKKESFPLTVTSAQKNPTAFYLCASRWGHDTGELFFGEGSRLTVL.

The rearrangement uses TRBV9 and TRBJ2-1, with D tentatively TRBD1 (5 bases). Per germline, CDR1 SGDLS and CDR2 YYNGEE. This CDR3 comprises 15 residues. Trimming pared 0 bases from V and 6 bases from J, leaving 13 bases between. CDR3 protein: CASSVDTGRPNEQFF. CDR3 coding DNA: TGTGCCAGCAGCGTAGACACAGGCCGACCCAATGAGCAGTTCTTC. The full variable domain, its missing parts supplied by reference TRBV9 and TRBJ2-1, is DSGVTQTPKHLITATGQRVTLRCSPRSGDLSVYWYQQSLDQGLQFLIQYYNGEERAKGNILERFSAQQFPDLHSELNLSSLELGDSALYFCASSVDTGRPNEQFFGPGTRLTVL.

This clone was counted at least ten times. The chain joins TRBV27 to TRBJ1-2; D call uncertain. The germline V gene encodes CDR1 MNHEY and CDR2 SMNVEV (reference sequence). Trimming shortened V by 0 bases and J by 8 bases, and 19 bases separated the two germline ends. CDR3 size: 16 residues. CDR3 DNA sequence: TGTGCCAGCAGTTTATCCCGGACGGCCCTATTGGAGGGCTACACCTTC. This sequence encodes CASSLSRTALLEGYTF.

The chain employs TRBV18 and TRBJ1-1; unclear D gene. Germline CDR1 KGHSH, CDR2 LQKENI. The CDR3 has 13 residues. Trimming removed 3 bases from V and 1 base from J, with 6 bases in between. The CDR3 nucleotides read TGTGCCAGCTCACCGAAACAGAACACTGAAGCTTTCTTT. Residues: CASSPKQNTEAFF.

The genes are TRBV7-8 and TRBJ1-1; TRBD1 agrees at 11 bases. Germline V gene lookup returns CDR1 SGHVS and CDR2 FQNEAQ. V lost 1 base, J lost 6 bases, and 7 bases stayed unmatched. CDR3 length: 16 residues. CDR3 DNA: TGTGCCAGCAGCTTAGTTGGGACAGGGGGTATCGCTGAAGCTTTCTTT. Translation gives CASSLVGTGGIAEAFF.

The chain couples TRBV19 to TRBJ1-2, with 9 positions matching TRBD1. The CDR3 length is 16 residues. V lost 5 bases and J lost 3; bases outside the gene matches: 10. CDR1 is LNHDA, CDR2 SQIVND, per germline (reference sequence). CDR3 residues: CASSQGMTGGDYGYTF. As DNA, the CDR3 is TGTGCCAGTAGTCAAGGCATGACAGGGGGGGACTATGGCTACACCTTC.

V and J are TRBV9 and TRBJ2-5; 11 nucleotides line up with TRBD1. The ends lost 0 bases at V and 5 bases at J; junction bases unmatched: 9. The V gene's germline CDR1 is SGDLS and CDR2 YYNGEE. The CDR3 totals 17 residues. The CDR3 coding sequence is TGTGCCAGCAGCGTAGACCCGGGACAGGGGGTTAGGGAGACCCAGTACTTC. It encodes CASSVDPGQGVRETQYF.